These 20 T cell receptor beta chains originate from one sample sequenced in a study of blood T cell repertoires in COVID-19. Method: immunoSEQ multiplex PCR; TCRdb's copy keeps in-frame clones and lacks some. The sample consists of under 400,000 clones, around 87% of them appearing once. The sequenced sample consisted of peripheral blood. These receptors came from a woman aged 30 to 39 with COVID-19, enrolled during active disease.

The CDR3 coding sequence is TGTGCCAGCAGCTCGCAGGGCTCCCTTGGTGAAAAACTGTTTTTT. This translates into CASSSQGSLGEKLFF. The chain couples TRBV5-4 to TRBJ1-4, with D tentatively TRBD1 (5 bases). The CDR3 runs 15 residues. CDR1 SGHNT and CDR2 YYREEE come from the germline V gene (reference sequence). V was pared by 3 bases and J by 7 bases, with 16 bases between.

The chain couples TRBV27 to TRBJ2-4; possible D gene TRBD1, 6 bases. Between the trimmed V and J ends, which lost 4 bases and 0 bases, there was a span of 10 bases. The CDR3 contains 15 residues. Looked up from germline, CDR1 is MNHEY and CDR2 is SMNVEV (reference sequence). For the CDR3, the DNA is TGTGCCAGCAGTTCCAAGGGGGAAGCCAAAAACATTCAGTACTTC. This sequence encodes CASSSKGEAKNIQYF.

The rearrangement joins TRBV29-1 to TRBJ1-1, with 10 bases aligning to TRBD1. This CDR3 contains 13 residues. After removal of 4 bases from V and 8 bases from J, the junction contained 7 bases not matched to a gene. Germline CDR1 SQVTM, CDR2 ANQGSEA. The CDR3 coding sequence is TGCAGCGTTGGCCACCGGGACAGGGGAGAAGCTTTCTTT. It specifies CSVGHRDRGEAFF.

The chain combines TRBV5-1 with TRBJ2-1, with TRBD1 matching over 9 bases. CDR3 size: 15 residues. Germline loops: CDR1 SGHRS, CDR2 YFSETQ. After removal of 0 bases from V and 7 bases from J, the junction contained 5 bases not matched to a gene. The CDR3 DNA follows: TGCGCCAGCAGCTTGGGTTGGACAGGGGTAAATGAGCAGTTCTTC. Protein: CASSLGWTGVNEQFF.

J is TRBJ1-5 and V is TRBV11-2; possibly TRBD1 for D (6 bases). The CDR3 sequence is 16 residues long. Trimming stripped 0 bases from V and 9 bases from J, with 18 bases between. Germline-derived CDR1 and CDR2 are SGHAT and FQNNGV. In nucleotides, the CDR3 is TGTGCCAGCAGCTTAGACGGGGTTACAGGGTTATGGCCCCAGCATTTT. Residues: CASSLDGVTGLWPQHF.

The chain couples TRBV27 to TRBJ1-5; no clear D. This CDR3 is built from 13 residues. V dropped 1 base and J dropped 11 bases, with 12 bases sitting between them. Germline lookup yields CDR1 MNHEY and CDR2 SMNVEV (reference sequence). CDR3 coding DNA: TGTGCCAGCAGTTTATACCGAGGAGGGACCCAGCATTTT. Encoded protein: CASSLYRGGTQHF.

The V call is TRBV5-4, the J call TRBJ2-5; 8 nucleotides match TRBD1. Germline V gene sequence: CDR1 SGHNT, CDR2 YYREEE (reference sequence). This CDR3 region has 14 residues. V lost 3 bases to trimming and J lost 4 bases; unmatched junction nucleotides: 5. The CDR3 loop reads CASSSKDRAETQYF. DNA of the CDR3: TGTGCCAGCAGCTCGAAGGACAGGGCAGAGACCCAGTACTTC.

This clone was counted a few times. The CDR3 sequence is CSVARTDGRETQYF. The CDR3 DNA reads TGCAGCGTGGCTAGGACAGATGGAAGAGAGACCCAGTACTTC. This sequence joins TRBV29-1 and TRBJ2-5; a weak D match, TRBD1 (6 bases). Germline V gives CDR1 SQVTM, CDR2 ANQGSEA. The CDR3 has 14 amino acids. V lost 6 bases and J lost 4, with 18 bases in between. The variable domain in full, completed from reference TRBV29-1 and TRBJ2-5, reads SAVISQKPSRDICQRGTSLTIQCQVDSQVTMMFWYRQQPGQSLTLIATANQGSEATYESGFVIDKFPISRPNLTFSTLTVSNMSPEDSSIYLCSVARTDGRETQYFGPGTRLLVL.

The rearrangement uses TRBV7-2 and TRBJ2-7; TRBD2 agrees at 11 bases. CDR1 SGHTA and CDR2 FQGNSA come from the germline V gene. The CDR3 runs 15 residues. J gave up 3 bases and V 6 bases, and 7 bases lay outside the gene matches. CDR3 loop: CASRSRLAGNYEQYF. Here the CDR3 DNA reads TGTGCCAGCAGGTCCAGACTAGCGGGAAACTACGAGCAGTACTTC.

The chain is built from TRBV7-8 and TRBJ2-1; 13 nucleotides align to TRBD2. Trimming took 6 bases from V and 11 from J; bases not matched to a gene: 13. Germline CDR1 SGHVS, CDR2 FQNEAQ. The CDR3 spans 16 residues. The chain's CDR3 is CASSFPTSGRPGKQFF. CDR3 coding DNA: TGTGCCAGCAGTTTCCCGACTAGCGGGAGGCCGGGGAAGCAGTTCTTC.

This clone was detected only once. The rearrangement links TRBV28 to TRBJ1-4; TRBD1 matches 9 bases. Trimming removed 6 bases from V and 6 bases from J; junction bases left unmatched: 5. The CDR3 runs to 14 residues. Germline V gene sequence: CDR1 MDHEN, CDR2 SYDVKM. This CDR3 reads CASSPQGAYEKLFF. CDR3 bases: TGTGCCAGCAGCCCACAGGGGGCCTATGAAAAACTGTTTTTT.

This clone turned up a few times. Compared with germline, one end of the junction differs, possibly owing to a read error. The chain has TRBV7-7 and TRBJ2-3; TRBD2 matches 9 bases. Germline lookup yields CDR1 SSHAT and CDR2 FNYEAQ (reference sequence). The CDR3 extends over 15 amino acids. The CDR3: CASSPAGGPTDTQYF. The CDR3 DNA reads TGTGCTAGCAGCCCAGCGGGGGGCCCCACAGATACGCAGTATTTT.

A few counts support this clone. The chain combines TRBV7-8 with TRBJ2-2; 9 bases fit TRBD2. Trimming cost V 5 bases and J 5 bases; bases outside gene matches: 9. Germline lookup yields CDR1 SGHVS and CDR2 FQNEAQ. This CDR3 is 16 amino acids long. This chain's CDR3 is CASSLRSGSLTGELFF. CDR3 in DNA: TGTGCCAGCAGCCTGCGTAGCGGGAGCTTGACCGGGGAGCTGTTTTTT.

The chain links TRBV15 to TRBJ2-3, with TRBD1 identical over 10 bases. The ends lost 4 bases at V and 0 bases at J; junction bases unmatched: 7. The CDR3 has 17 residues. From germline, CDR1 is LNHNV and CDR2 YYDKDF (reference sequence). CDR3 in DNA: TGTGCCACCAGCAAGGGACAGGGGTTTTCTAGCACAGATACGCAGTATTTT. Amino acids: CATSKGQGFSSTDTQYF.

This clone was seen a single time. V and J are TRBV6-2 or TRBV6-3 and TRBJ2-6, with TRBD2 matching 11 bases. J was trimmed by 0 bases and V by 2 bases; bases with no gene match: 6. CDR1 is MNHEY and CDR2 is SVGEGT in the germline V gene. CDR3 length: 19 residues. The CDR3 DNA follows: TGTGCCAGCAGTTACCCTAGACTAGCGGGGCTCTCTGGGGCCAACGTCCTGACTTTC. Protein product: CASSYPRLAGLSGANVLTF.

The sample holds a few counts of this clone. The chain links TRBV2 to TRBJ2-7; D call uncertain. V was shortened by 6 bases and J by 4 bases, with 19 bases between the two germline ends. The CDR3 consists of 15 residues. Per germline, CDR1 SNHLY and CDR2 FYNNEI. CDR3 loop: CASRDPQRFDYEQYF. DNA for the CDR3: TGTGCCAGCAGGGATCCGCAGAGGTTCGATTACGAGCAGTACTTC.

Note on this clone: Additional DNA sequences in this sample encode the identical CDR3. This chain connects TRBV24-1 to TRBJ1-2; D perhaps matches TRBD1 (5 bases). V shed 4 bases and J shed 7 bases, with 9 bases lying between them. The CDR3 is 12 residues long. Germline V CDR1 and CDR2: KGHDR, SFDVKD. DNA of the CDR3: TGTGCCACCAGTGACCCAGGGTTTGGCTACACCTTC. It translates to CATSDPGFGYTF.

The chain recombines TRBV5-1 with TRBJ1-2; TRBD1 matches at 7 bases. The germline CDR1 and CDR2 sequences are SGHRS and YFSETQ. After removal of 4 bases from V and 7 bases from J, the junction contained 4 bases not matched to a gene. The CDR3 totals 12 residues. Written as DNA, the CDR3 is TGCGCCAGCAGCCCGGGACAGTTTGGCTACACCTTC. Amino acids: CASSPGQFGYTF.

V gene TRBV5-1 combines with J gene TRBJ2-5, with D maybe TRBD1 (6 bases). Germline V lookup: CDR1 SGHRS, CDR2 YFSETQ. The CDR3 covers 15 residues. Trimming left V 2 bases short and J 5 bases short, with 16 bases between. The CDR3 sequence is CASSFSRGPQETQYF. CDR3 nucleotides: TGCGCCAGCAGCTTTAGCAGGGGCCCCCAGGAGACCCAGTACTTC.

The CDR3 sequence is CASSYRQGGEKLFF. The CDR3 DNA reads TGTGCCAGCAGTTACCGGCAGGGGGGTGAAAAACTGTTTTTT. This chain links TRBV6-5 with TRBJ1-4, with 7 bases aligning to TRBD1. The CDR3 sequence is 14 residues long. The trim removed 2 bases at V and 7 bases at J, leaving 4 bases unmatched. The germline V gene has CDR1 MNHEY and CDR2 SVGAGI.